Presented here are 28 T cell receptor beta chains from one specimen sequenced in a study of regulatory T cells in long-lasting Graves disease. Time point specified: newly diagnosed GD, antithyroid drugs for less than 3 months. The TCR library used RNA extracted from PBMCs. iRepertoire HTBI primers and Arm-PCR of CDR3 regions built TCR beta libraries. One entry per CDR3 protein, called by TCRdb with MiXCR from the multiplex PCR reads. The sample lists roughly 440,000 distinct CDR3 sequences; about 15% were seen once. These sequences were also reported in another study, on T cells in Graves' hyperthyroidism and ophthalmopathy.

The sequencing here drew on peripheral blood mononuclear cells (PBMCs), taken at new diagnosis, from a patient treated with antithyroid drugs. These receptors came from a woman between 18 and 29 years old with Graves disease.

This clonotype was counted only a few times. The CDR3 coding sequence is TGTGCCAGCAGCCCGGGGACAGGGGATCAGCCCCAGCATTTT. Its protein product is CASSPGTGDQPQHF. The chain uses TRBV5-6 and TRBJ1-5; 10 bases match TRBD1. CDR3 length: 14 residues. The trim removed 4 bases at V and 5 bases at J, leaving 3 bases unmatched. Germline V gene sequence: CDR1 SGHDT, CDR2 YYEEEE.

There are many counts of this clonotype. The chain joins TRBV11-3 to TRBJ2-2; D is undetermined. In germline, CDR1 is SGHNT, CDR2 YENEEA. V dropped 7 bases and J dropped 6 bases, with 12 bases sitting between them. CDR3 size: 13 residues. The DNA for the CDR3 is TGTGCCAGCACCGGTGTAGTAGCCGGGGAGCTGTTTTTT. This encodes CASTGVVAGELFF.

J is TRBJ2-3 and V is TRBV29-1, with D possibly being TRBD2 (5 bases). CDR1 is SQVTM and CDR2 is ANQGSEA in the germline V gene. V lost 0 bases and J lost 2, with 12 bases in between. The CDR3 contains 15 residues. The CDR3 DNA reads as TGCAGCGTTGAAGATCTTTGGGGAGACACAGATACGCAGTATTTT. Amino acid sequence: CSVEDLWGDTDTQYF.

CDR3 sequence (DNA): TGTGCCAGCAGTGCCGGGACAGCCCAATGGGATGAGCAGTTCTTC. It codes for CASSAGTAQWDEQFF. The J gene is TRBJ2-1, the V gene TRBV25-1, with 7 bases that match TRBD1. The CDR3 is 15 residues long. J was trimmed by 8 bases and V by 4 bases; bases with no gene match: 11. Germline CDR1 and CDR2: MGHDK and SYGVNS.

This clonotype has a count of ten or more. DNA for the CDR3: TGTGCCAGCAGCTCACTCGGATCGGGGACAAATGATTACGAGCAGTACTTC. It encodes CASSSLGSGTNDYEQYF. The genes are TRBV7-9 and TRBJ2-7, with a tentative D call TRBD1 (6 bases). Per the germline V gene, CDR1 is SEHNR and CDR2 is FQNEAQ (reference sequence). The V end was cut by 4 bases, the J end by 4 bases, with 23 bases between. The CDR3 sequence is 17 residues long.

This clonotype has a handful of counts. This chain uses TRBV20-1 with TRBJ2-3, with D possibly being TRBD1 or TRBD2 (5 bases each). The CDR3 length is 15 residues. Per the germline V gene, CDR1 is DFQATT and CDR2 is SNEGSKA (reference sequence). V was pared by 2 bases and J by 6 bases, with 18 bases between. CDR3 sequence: CSARRLGAGTDTQYF. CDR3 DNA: TGCAGTGCTAGACGTCTTGGGGCGGGTACCGATACGCAGTATTTT.

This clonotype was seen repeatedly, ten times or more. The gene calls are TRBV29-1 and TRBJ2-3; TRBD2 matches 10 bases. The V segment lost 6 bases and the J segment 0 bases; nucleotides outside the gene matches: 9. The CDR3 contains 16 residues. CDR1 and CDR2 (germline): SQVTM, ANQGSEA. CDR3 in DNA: TGCAGCGTGAAAGGCCTAGCGGGAGCTAGCACAGATACGCAGTATTTT. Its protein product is CSVKGLAGASTDTQYF.

CDR3 in amino acids: CAWSVLGGFNTGELFF. CDR3 coding DNA: TGTGCCTGGAGTGTACTGGGAGGCTTCAACACCGGGGAGCTGTTTTTT. The rearrangement uses TRBV30 and TRBJ2-2; weak D call: TRBD2 (6 bases). Germline loops: CDR1 GTSNPN, CDR2 SVGIG (reference sequence). CDR3 length: 16 residues. The V gene lost 0 bases and the J gene lost 2 bases, with 13 bases spanning the gap.

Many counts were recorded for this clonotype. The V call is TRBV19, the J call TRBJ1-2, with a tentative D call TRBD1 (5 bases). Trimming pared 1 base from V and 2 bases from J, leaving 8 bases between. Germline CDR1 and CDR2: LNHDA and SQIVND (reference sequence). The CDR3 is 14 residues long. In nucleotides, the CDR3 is TGTGCCAGTAGTATAGGCCGACAGAACTATGGCTACACCTTC. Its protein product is CASSIGRQNYGYTF. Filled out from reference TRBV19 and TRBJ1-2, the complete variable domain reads DGGITQSPKYLFRKEGQNVTLSCEQNLNHDAMYWYRQDPGQGLRLIYYSQIVNDFQKGDIAEGYSVSREKKESFPLTVTSAQKNPTAFYLCASSIGRQNYGYTFGSGTRLTVV.

This CDR3 reads CASSLARTSGPYEQYF. In DNA, the CDR3 is TGCGCCAGCAGCTTGGCGAGGACTAGCGGCCCCTACGAGCAGTACTTC. This rearrangement joins TRBV5-1 to TRBJ2-7; 10 bases are a match to TRBD2. CDR1 is SGHRS and CDR2 is YFSETQ in the germline V gene. The CDR3 is 16 amino acids. V lost 0 bases and J lost 2; bases outside the gene matches: 5.

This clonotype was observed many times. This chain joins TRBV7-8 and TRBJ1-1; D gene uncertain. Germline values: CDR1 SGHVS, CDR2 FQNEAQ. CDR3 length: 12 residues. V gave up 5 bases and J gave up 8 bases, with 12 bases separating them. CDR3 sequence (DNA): TGTGCCAGCAGCCGGGCAGGCGAGGAAGCTTTCTTT. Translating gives CASSRAGEEAFF.

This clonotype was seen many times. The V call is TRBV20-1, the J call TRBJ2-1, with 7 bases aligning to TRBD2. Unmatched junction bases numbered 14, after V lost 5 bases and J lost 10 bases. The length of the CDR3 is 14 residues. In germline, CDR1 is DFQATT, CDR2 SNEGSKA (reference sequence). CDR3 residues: CSAQAGTSPREQFF. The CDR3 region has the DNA TGCAGTGCTCAAGCGGGAACTTCCCCTCGAGAGCAGTTCTTC.

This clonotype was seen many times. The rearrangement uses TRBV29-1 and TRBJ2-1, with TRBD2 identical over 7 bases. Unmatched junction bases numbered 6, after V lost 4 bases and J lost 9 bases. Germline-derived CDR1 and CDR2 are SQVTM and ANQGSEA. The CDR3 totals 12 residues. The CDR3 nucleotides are TGCAGCGTTGTCGCGGGAGTCAGTGAGCAGTTCTTC. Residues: CSVVAGVSEQFF.

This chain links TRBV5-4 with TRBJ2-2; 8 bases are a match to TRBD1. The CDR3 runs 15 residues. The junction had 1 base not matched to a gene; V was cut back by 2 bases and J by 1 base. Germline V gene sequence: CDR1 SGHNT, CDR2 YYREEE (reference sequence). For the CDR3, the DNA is TGTGCCAGCAGCTTCGGGACAGGGAACACCGGGGAGCTGTTTTTT. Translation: CASSFGTGNTGELFF.

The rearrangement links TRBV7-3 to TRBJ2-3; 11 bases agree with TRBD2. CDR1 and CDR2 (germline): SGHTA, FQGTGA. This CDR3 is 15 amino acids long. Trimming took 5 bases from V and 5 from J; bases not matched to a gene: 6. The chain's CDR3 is CASSISGRAGDTQYF. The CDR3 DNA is TGTGCCAGCAGCATTAGCGGGAGGGCCGGAGATACGCAGTATTTT.

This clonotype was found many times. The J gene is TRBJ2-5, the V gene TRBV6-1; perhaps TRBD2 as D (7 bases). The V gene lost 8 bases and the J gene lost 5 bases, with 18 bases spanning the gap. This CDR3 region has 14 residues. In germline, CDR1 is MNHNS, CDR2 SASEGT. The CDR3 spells CASSQGRESETQYF. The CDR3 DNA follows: TGTGCCAGCTCCCAGGGGCGGGAGTCGGAGACCCAGTACTTC.

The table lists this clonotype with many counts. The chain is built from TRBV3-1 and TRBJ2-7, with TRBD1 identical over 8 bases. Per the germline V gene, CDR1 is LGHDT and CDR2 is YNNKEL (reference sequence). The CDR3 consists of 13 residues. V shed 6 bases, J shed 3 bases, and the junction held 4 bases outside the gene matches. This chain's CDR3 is CASSRQGNYEQYF. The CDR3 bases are TGTGCCAGCAGTAGACAGGGGAACTACGAGCAGTACTTC.

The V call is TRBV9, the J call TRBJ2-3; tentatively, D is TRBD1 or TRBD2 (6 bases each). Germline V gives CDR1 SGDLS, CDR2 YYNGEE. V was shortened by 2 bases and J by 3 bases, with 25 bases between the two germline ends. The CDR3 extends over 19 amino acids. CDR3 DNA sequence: TGTGCCAGCAGCGTCGGGGGCCCCTACTCGGAGATGGATACAGATACGCAGTATTTT. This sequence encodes CASSVGGPYSEMDTDTQYF.

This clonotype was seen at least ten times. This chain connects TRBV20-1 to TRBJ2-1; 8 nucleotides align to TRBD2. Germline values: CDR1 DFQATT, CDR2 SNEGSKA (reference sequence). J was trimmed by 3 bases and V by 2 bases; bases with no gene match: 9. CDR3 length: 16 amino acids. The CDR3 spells CSARIRAGVHYNEQFF. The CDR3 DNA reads TGCAGTGCTAGAATTCGAGCGGGAGTGCACTACAATGAGCAGTTCTTC.

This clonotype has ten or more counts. The CDR3 is CASRAYGYTF. The CDR3 bases are TGTGCCAGCAGGGCCTATGGCTACACCTTC. The chain joins TRBV2 to TRBJ1-2; D is undetermined. Trimming stripped 6 bases from V and 4 bases from J, with 3 bases between. The CDR3 sequence is 10 residues long. CDR1 and CDR2 (germline): SNHLY, FYNNEI.

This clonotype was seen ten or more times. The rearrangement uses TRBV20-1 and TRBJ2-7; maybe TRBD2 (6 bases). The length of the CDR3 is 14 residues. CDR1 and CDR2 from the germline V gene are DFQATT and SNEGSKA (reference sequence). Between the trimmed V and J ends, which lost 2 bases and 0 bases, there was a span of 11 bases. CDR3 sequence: CSARFGGTSYEQYF. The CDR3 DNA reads TGCAGTGCTAGATTTGGCGGGACCTCCTACGAGCAGTACTTC.

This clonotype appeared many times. CDR3 amino acids: CASSVGRIPGQGAEGYTF. The CDR3 DNA follows: TGTGCCAGCAGCGTCGGGCGGATACCGGGACAGGGGGCAGAAGGCTACACCTTC. The chain recombines TRBV7-8 with TRBJ1-2, with 12 positions matching TRBD1. Germline lookup yields CDR1 SGHVS and CDR2 FQNEAQ. The length of the CDR3 is 18 residues. V dropped 5 bases and J dropped 8; count of bases not matched to a gene: 18.

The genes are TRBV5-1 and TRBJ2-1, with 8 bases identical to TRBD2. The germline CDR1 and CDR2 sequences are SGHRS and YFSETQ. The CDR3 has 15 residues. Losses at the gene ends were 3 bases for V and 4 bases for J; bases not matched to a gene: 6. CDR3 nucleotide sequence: TGCGCCAGCAGCTCCCGAGCGGGAGTATACAATGAGCAGTTCTTC. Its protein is CASSSRAGVYNEQFF.

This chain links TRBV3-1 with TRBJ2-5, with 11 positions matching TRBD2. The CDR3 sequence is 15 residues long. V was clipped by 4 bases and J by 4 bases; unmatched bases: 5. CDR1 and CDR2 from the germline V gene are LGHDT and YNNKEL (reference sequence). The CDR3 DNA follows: TGTGCCAGCAGCCGCACTAGCGGGAGAGTAGAGACCCAGTACTTC. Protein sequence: CASSRTSGRVETQYF.

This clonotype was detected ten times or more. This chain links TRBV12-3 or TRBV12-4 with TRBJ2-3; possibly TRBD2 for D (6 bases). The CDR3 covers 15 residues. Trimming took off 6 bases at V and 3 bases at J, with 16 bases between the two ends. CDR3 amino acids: CASREGGWATDTQYF. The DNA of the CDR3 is TGTGCCAGCAGGGAAGGAGGGTGGGCTACAGATACGCAGTATTTT.

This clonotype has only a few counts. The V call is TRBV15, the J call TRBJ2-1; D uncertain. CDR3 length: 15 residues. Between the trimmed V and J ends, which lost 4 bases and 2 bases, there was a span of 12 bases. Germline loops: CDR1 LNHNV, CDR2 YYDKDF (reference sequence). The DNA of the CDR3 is TGTGCCACCAGCATGGTTATAGGAGCCTACAATGAGCAGTTCTTC. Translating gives CATSMVIGAYNEQFF.

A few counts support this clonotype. CDR3 nucleotides: TGCGCCAGCAGCTCCCCAAGAATTCTTGACCTCGCGAACACCGGGGAGCTGTTTTTT. It codes for CASSSPRILDLANTGELFF. The V call is TRBV5-1, the J call TRBJ2-2; D is unclear. V gave up 3 bases and J gave up 0 bases, with 21 bases separating them. CDR1 and CDR2 from the germline V gene are SGHRS and YFSETQ. CDR3 length: 19 amino acids.

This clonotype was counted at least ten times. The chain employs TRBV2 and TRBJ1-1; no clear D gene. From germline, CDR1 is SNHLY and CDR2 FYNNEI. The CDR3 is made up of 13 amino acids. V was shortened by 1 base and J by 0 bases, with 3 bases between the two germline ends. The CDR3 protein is CASSEVVNTEAFF. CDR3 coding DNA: TGTGCCAGCAGTGAAGTCGTGAACACTGAAGCTTTCTTT.